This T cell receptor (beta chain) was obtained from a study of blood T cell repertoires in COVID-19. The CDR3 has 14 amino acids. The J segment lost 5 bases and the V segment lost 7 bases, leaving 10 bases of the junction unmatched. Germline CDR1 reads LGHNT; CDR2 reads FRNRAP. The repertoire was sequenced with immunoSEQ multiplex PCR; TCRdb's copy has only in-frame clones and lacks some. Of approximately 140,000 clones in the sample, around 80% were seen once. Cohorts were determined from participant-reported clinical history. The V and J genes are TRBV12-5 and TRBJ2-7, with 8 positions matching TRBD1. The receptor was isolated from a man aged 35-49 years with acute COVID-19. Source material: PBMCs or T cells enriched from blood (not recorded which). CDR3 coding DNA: TGTGCTAGTGCCCGAGGTGACAGGGGAGACGAGCAGTACTTC. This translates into CASARGDRGDEQYF. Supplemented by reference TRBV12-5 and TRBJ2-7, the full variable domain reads DARVTQTPRHKVTEMGQEVTMRCQPILGHNTVFWYRQTMMQGLELLAYFRNRAPLDDSGMPKDRFSAEMPDATLATLKIQPSEPRDSAVYFCASARGDRGDEQYFGPGTRLTVT.